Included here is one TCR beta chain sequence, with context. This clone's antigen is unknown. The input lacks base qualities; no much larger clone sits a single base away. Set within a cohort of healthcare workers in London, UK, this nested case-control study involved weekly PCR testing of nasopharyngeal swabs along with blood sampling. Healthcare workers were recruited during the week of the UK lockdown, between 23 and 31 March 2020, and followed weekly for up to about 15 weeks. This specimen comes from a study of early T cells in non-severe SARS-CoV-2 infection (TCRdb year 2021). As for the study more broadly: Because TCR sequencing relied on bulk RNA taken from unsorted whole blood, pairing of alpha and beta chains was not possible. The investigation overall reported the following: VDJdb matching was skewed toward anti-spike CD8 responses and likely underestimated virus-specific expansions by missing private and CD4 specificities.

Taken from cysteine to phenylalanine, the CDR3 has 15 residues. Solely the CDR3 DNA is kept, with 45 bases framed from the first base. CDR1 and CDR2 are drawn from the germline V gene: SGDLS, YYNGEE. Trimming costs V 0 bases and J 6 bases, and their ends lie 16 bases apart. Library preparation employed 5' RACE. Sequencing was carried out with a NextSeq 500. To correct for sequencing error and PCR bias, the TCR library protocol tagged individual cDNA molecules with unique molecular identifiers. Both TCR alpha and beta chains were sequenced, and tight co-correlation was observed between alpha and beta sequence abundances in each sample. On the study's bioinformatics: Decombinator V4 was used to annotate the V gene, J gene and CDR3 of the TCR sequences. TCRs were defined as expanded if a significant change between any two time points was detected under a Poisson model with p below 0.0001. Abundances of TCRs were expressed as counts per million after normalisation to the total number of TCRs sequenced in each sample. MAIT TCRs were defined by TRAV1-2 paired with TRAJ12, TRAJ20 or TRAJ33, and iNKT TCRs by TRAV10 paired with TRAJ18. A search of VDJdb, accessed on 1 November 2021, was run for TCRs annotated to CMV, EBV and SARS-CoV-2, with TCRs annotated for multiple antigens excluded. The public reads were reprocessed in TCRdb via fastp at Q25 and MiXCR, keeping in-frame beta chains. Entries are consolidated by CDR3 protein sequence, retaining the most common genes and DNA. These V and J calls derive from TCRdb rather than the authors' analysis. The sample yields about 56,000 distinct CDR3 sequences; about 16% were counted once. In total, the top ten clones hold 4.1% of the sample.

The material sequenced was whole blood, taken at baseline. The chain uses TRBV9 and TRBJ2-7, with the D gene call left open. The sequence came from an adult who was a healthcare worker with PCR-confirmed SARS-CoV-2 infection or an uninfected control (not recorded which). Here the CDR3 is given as CASSVVHRARCEQYF. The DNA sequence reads TGTGCCAGCAGCGTAGTTCACCGGGCCCGGTGCGAGCAGTACTTC.